This paragraph covers one TCR beta chain sequence. The antigen is not known. This CDR3 region has 14 residues. V was trimmed by 3 bases and J by 1 base, leaving 8 bases between them. CDR1 is SEHNR, CDR2 FQNEAQ, per germline (reference sequence). Method: immunoSEQ multiplex PCR; TCRdb's copy keeps in-frame clones and lacks some. The sample carries some 110,000 clones, 85% to 90% recorded once. This specimen belongs to a study of T cell responses to AZD1222 COVID-19 vaccine. Study-level results: Vaccine-related CD4 TCRs covered spike, predominating at 160-218 and 743-854. Unmutated variant regions are reportedly targeted by nearly half of spike-specific TCRs.

This chain joins TRBV7-9 and TRBJ2-3; D is uncertain. This receptor was obtained from an adult in good health. Here the sequenced sample was peripheral blood, taken on day 0 of AZD1222 vaccination. The CDR3 DNA follows: TGTGCCAGCAGCTTTAGTTCGCGCACAGATACGCAGTATTTT. This encodes CASSFSSRTDTQYF.